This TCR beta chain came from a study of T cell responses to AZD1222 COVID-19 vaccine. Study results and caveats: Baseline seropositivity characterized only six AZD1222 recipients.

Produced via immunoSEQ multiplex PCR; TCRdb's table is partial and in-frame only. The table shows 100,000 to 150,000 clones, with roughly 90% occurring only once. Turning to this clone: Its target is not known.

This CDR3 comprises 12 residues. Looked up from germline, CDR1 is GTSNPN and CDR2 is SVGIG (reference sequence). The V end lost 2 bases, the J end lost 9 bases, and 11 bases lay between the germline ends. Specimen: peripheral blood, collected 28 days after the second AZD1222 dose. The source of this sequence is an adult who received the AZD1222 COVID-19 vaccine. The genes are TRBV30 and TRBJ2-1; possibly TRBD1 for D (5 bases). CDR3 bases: TGTGCCTGGAGTCATGAAGGGGTTGAGCAGTTCTTC. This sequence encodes CAWSHEGVEQFF. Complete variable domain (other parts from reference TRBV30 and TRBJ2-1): SQTIHQWPATLVQPVGSPLSLECTVEGTSNPNLYWYRQAAGRGLQLLFYSVGIGQISSEVPQNLSASRPQDRQFILSSKKLLLSDSGFYLCAWSHEGVEQFFGPGTRLTVL.